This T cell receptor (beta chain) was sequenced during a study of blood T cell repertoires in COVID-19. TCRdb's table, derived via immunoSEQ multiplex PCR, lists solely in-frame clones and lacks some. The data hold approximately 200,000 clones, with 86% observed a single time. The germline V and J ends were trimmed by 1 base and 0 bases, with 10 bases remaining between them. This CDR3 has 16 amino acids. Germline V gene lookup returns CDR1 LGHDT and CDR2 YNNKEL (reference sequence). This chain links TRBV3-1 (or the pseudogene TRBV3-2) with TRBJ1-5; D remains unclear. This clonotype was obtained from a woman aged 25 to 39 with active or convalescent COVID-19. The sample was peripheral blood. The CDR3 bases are TGTGCCAGCAGCCAAGGTCCGGTTTATAGCAATCAGCCCCAGCATTTT. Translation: CASSQGPVYSNQPQHF.